Listed below are T cell receptor beta chains from one sample, sequenced in a study of identical twins. Each CDR3 protein gets one entry after TCRdb re-called the 5' RACE reads with MiXCR. Of approximately 190,000 distinct CDR3 sequences in the sample, around a sixth are singletons; the top ten hold 40%. This sample also appeared in a second study, on T cells expressing NK-cell markers.

Sequencing was done on a sample of CD8+ T cells sorted from blood. The receptor source for this set is a woman aged 18-29 years in good health. The CDR3 runs from the conserved cysteine through the conserved F or W. D genes are given only for firm matches. The size field is filled for only some rows; it gives once, few, many or a size class.

cdr3_length: 16
clone_size: .
j_call: TRBJ2-1
d_call: TRBD2
v_call: TRBV20-1
cdr3_nt: TGCAGTGCTAGAGGACTAGCGGGAGCTCTATACAATGAGCAGTTCTTC
cdr3_aa: CSARGLAGALYNEQFF

cdr3_length: 15
clone_size: few
j_call: TRBJ2-7
d_call: .
v_call: TRBV12-3/TRBV12-4
cdr3_nt: TGTGCCAGCAGTTTATTGGCACCCCCCTTGGGGGAGCAGTACTTC
cdr3_aa: CASSLLAPPLGEQYF

cdr3_length: 16
clone_size: few
j_call: TRBJ2-7
d_call: .
v_call: TRBV11-2
cdr3_nt: TGTGCCAGCAGCTTAGATCTTCGCGCGGGATACTACGAGCAGTACTTC
cdr3_aa: CASSLDLRAGYYEQYF

cdr3_length: 15
clone_size: many
j_call: TRBJ2-7
d_call: TRBD2
v_call: TRBV5-6
cdr3_nt: TGTGCCAGCAGCTTCGCTGAGGCTAGCGGGTACGAGCAGTACTTC
cdr3_aa: CASSFAEASGYEQYF

cdr3_length: 18
clone_size: few
j_call: TRBJ2-3
d_call: TRBD2
v_call: TRBV13
cdr3_nt: TGTGCCAGCAGCCCGCCCGGTAGCGGGAGCCAGAGGACAGATACGCAGTATTTT
cdr3_aa: CASSPPGSGSQRTDTQYF

cdr3_length: 14
clone_size: .
j_call: TRBJ2-7
d_call: .
v_call: TRBV9
cdr3_nt: TGTGCCAGCAGCGTAGGGGGAATCAGCTACGAGCAGTACTTC
cdr3_aa: CASSVGGISYEQYF

cdr3_length: 17
clone_size: .
j_call: TRBJ2-3
d_call: .
v_call: TRBV3-1
cdr3_nt: TGTGCCAGCAGCCAAGAACCTGCCTATTCCCTTGGAGATACGCAGTATTTT
cdr3_aa: CASSQEPAYSLGDTQYF

cdr3_length: 16
clone_size: .
j_call: TRBJ2-3
d_call: .
v_call: TRBV10-3
cdr3_nt: TGTGCCATCAGTGAGTGGACTCGGCGGGGCACAGATACGCAGTATTTT
cdr3_aa: CAISEWTRRGTDTQYF

cdr3_length: 13
clone_size: few
j_call: TRBJ2-5
d_call: TRBD2
v_call: TRBV10-3
cdr3_nt: TGTGCCATAAAAGGTGCGGGGGAGGAGACCCAGTACTTC
cdr3_aa: CAIKGAGEETQYF

cdr3_length: 13
clone_size: few
j_call: TRBJ2-1
d_call: .
v_call: TRBV10-1
cdr3_nt: TGCGCCAGCAGTGAGTGGAACGTAGGGGAGCAGTTCTTC
cdr3_aa: CASSEWNVGEQFF

cdr3_length: 13
clone_size: many
j_call: TRBJ2-2
d_call: .
v_call: TRBV29-1
cdr3_nt: TGCAGCGTTGAACCAGAGAACACCGGGGAGCTGTTTTTT
cdr3_aa: CSVEPENTGELFF

cdr3_length: 11
clone_size: few
j_call: TRBJ2-7
d_call: .
v_call: TRBV12-3/TRBV12-4
cdr3_nt: TGTGCCAGCAGTTTAGCTTTCGAGCAGTACTTC
cdr3_aa: CASSLAFEQYF

cdr3_length: 14
clone_size: few
j_call: TRBJ2-3
d_call: TRBD2
v_call: TRBV12-3/TRBV12-4
cdr3_nt: TGTGCCAGTGACAGCGGGGGGGATTTGGATACGCAGTATTTT
cdr3_aa: CASDSGGDLDTQYF

cdr3_length: 12
clone_size: few
j_call: TRBJ2-1
d_call: .
v_call: TRBV12-3/TRBV12-4
cdr3_nt: TGTGCCAGCGGTGCCTCCTACAATGAGCAGTTCTTC
cdr3_aa: CASGASYNEQFF

cdr3_length: 14
clone_size: few
j_call: TRBJ2-2
d_call: .
v_call: TRBV7-6
cdr3_nt: TGTGCCAGCAGCTTATCTACACGCACCGGGGAGCTGTTTTTT
cdr3_aa: CASSLSTRTGELFF

cdr3_length: 14
clone_size: .
j_call: TRBJ2-5
d_call: .
v_call: TRBV3-1
cdr3_nt: TGTGCCAGCAGTCATGGATTGGGGCAAGAGACCCAGTACTTC
cdr3_aa: CASSHGLGQETQYF

cdr3_length: 10
clone_size: few
j_call: TRBJ1-5
d_call: .
v_call: TRBV6-2/TRBV6-3
cdr3_nt: TGTGCCAGCGGCCCGGCGCCCCAGCATTTT
cdr3_aa: CASGPAPQHF

cdr3_length: 16
clone_size: few
j_call: TRBJ2-1
d_call: TRBD2
v_call: TRBV19
cdr3_nt: TGTGCCAGTAGTATCCTTATAACTAGCGGGAGGTATGAGCAGTTCTTC
cdr3_aa: CASSILITSGRYEQFF